This is a list of T cell receptor beta chains from one sample in a study of blood T cell repertoires in COVID-19. Here immunoSEQ multiplex PCR was the method, and the copy in TCRdb shows in-frame clones only, minus some. The sample yields 150,000 to 200,000 clones, over 70% seen once. Sequencing used PBMCs or T cells enriched from blood (not recorded which). Every receptor here comes from a man between 45 and 60 years old who had recovered from COVID-19. CDR3s include the opening cysteine and the closing phenylalanine or tryptophan. D genes are given only for firm matches. The size of a clone is reported for some rows only, either as once, few or many, or as a class for expanded clones.

CDR3aa	CDR3nt	d_gene	abundance	v_gene	j_gene
CASKRGLISYEQYF	TGCGCCAGCAAGAGGGGACTCATTTCCTACGAGCAGTACTTC	.	.	TRBV10-2	TRBJ2-7
CASSASTGFNQPQHF	TGTGCCAGCAGCGCGAGCACAGGGTTCAATCAGCCCCAGCATTTT	.	.	TRBV9	TRBJ1-5
CASSPRAEGTGELFF	TGTGCCAGCAGCCCCAGGGCGGAGGGGACCGGGGAGCTGTTTTTT	.	.	TRBV7-2	TRBJ2-2
CASSTRELNYEQYF	TGTGCCAGTAGTACTCGGGAGCTGAACTACGAGCAGTACTTC	.	few	TRBV19	TRBJ2-7
CASSMRAYSNQPQHF	TGTGCCAGTAGTATGAGGGCCTATAGCAATCAGCCCCAGCATTTT	.	once	TRBV19	TRBJ1-5
CASSTLWGEEINTEAFF	TGTGCCAGCAGCACCTTATGGGGGGAGGAGATCAACACTGAAGCTTTCTTT	.	.	TRBV28	TRBJ1-1
CASSPWAGLYEQYF	TGTGCCAGCAGCCCCTGGGCCGGACTCTACGAGCAGTACTTC	.	once	TRBV3-1/TRBV3-2	TRBJ2-7
CASTRSGQQSTQYF	TGCGCCAGCACCCGGTCGGGACAGCAGTCAACGCAGTATTTT	TRBD1	many	TRBV5-1	TRBJ2-3
CSVEKNAGDEQFF	TGCAGCGTTGAAAAAAACGCGGGGGATGAGCAGTTCTTC	TRBD2	.	TRBV29-1	TRBJ2-1
CSGGFHYEQYF	TGCAGTGGAGGATTCCACTACGAGCAGTACTTC	.	.	TRBV20-1	TRBJ2-7
CASSAGQEVYNEQFF	TGTGCCAGCAGCGCGGGACAGGAGGTGTACAATGAGCAGTTCTTC	TRBD1	.	TRBV5-4	TRBJ2-1
CASSVLGDHTGELFF	TGTGCCAGCAGCGTGCTCGGGGATCACACCGGGGAGCTGTTTTTT	.	.	TRBV5-6	TRBJ2-2
CASTTGYQPQHF	TGTGCCAGTACGACAGGTTATCAGCCCCAGCATTTT	.	.	TRBV19	TRBJ1-5
CASSEALPGTGINEKLFF	TGTGCCAGCAGTGAAGCGCTTCCCGGAACAGGGATTAATGAAAAACTGTTTTTT	.	.	TRBV2	TRBJ1-4
CASSYTLGGRGTDTQYF	TGTGCCAGCAGTTACACCCTGGGCGGGAGAGGCACAGATACGCAGTATTTT	TRBD2	.	TRBV6-2/TRBV6-3	TRBJ2-3
CASSRADSSYNEQFF	TGTGCCAGCAGTAGAGCGGATAGCTCCTACAATGAGCAGTTCTTC	.	.	TRBV6-5	TRBJ2-1
CASSSPGLAGYEQYF	TGCGCCAGCAGCTCTCCGGGACTAGCGGGTTACGAGCAGTACTTC	TRBD2	.	TRBV5-1	TRBJ2-7
CASSTGQSYGYTF	TGTGCCAGCAGTACAGGACAAAGCTATGGCTACACCTTC	.	.	TRBV12-3/TRBV12-4	TRBJ1-2
CASSTLAGVDEQYF	TGCGCCAGCAGCACCTTAGCGGGAGTTGACGAGCAGTACTTC	TRBD2	.	TRBV5-1	TRBJ2-7
CASSPWRESGNTEAFF	TGTGCCAGCAGCCCCTGGAGGGAGAGCGGGAACACTGAAGCTTTCTTT	.	.	TRBV7-2	TRBJ1-1
CASSLSPQVSEQYF	TGTGCCAGCAGCTTGAGCCCCCAAGTTAGCGAGCAGTACTTC	.	.	TRBV5-6	TRBJ2-7
CASSPATGRDEQYF	TGTGCCAGCTCACCAGCGACAGGTCGGGACGAGCAGTACTTC	.	.	TRBV18	TRBJ2-7
CASSESGTGKETQYF	TGCGCCAGCAGTGAGAGTGGGACAGGGAAGGAGACCCAGTACTTC	TRBD1	.	TRBV10-1	TRBJ2-5
CAISLSGTGDTGELFF	TGTGCCATCAGTCTTTCCGGGACAGGGGACACCGGGGAGCTGTTTTTT	TRBD1	.	TRBV10-3	TRBJ2-2
CASSQGQDSPLHF	TGTGCCAGCAGCCAAGGACAGGACTCACCCCTCCACTTT	.	.	TRBV3-1/TRBV3-2	TRBJ1-6
CASSRRENEKLFF	TGTGCCAGCAGCCGCAGGGAAAATGAAAAACTGTTTTTT	.	.	TRBV27	TRBJ1-4
CASSLRQGIGTEAFF	TGTGCCAGCAGCCTCCGACAGGGGATCGGCACTGAAGCTTTCTTT	TRBD1	.	TRBV3-1/TRBV3-2	TRBJ1-1
CASSFSGSKYF	TGTGCCAGCAGTTTTAGCGGGAGCAAATACTTC	TRBD2	.	TRBV25-1	TRBJ2-7
CASSLLKGDQPQHF	TGTGCCAGCAGTTTATTAAAAGGGGATCAGCCCCAGCATTTT	.	.	TRBV28	TRBJ1-5
CASSLTGSAGGEQYF	TGTGCCAGCAGTTTAACAGGGTCTGCGGGAGGGGAGCAGTACTTC	TRBD2	.	TRBV3-1/TRBV3-2	TRBJ2-7
CAHRVSYNSPLHF	TGTGCCCATAGAGTGTCCTATAATTCACCCCTCCACTTT	.	.	TRBV28	TRBJ1-6
CASSLRAAENEKLFF	TGTGCCAGCAGCTTAAGAGCCGCCGAAAATGAAAAACTGTTTTTT	.	.	TRBV7-3	TRBJ1-4
CATSDPGPAEPQHF	TGTGCCACCAGTGATCCCGGTCCGGCGGAGCCCCAGCATTTT	.	.	TRBV24-1	TRBJ1-5
CASSAEVEKLFF	TGTGCCAGCAGCGCGGAGGTGGAAAAACTGTTTTTT	.	.	TRBV7-2	TRBJ1-4
CASTDRGGPGELFF	TGTGCCAGCACCGACAGGGGGGGACCCGGGGAGCTGTTTTTT	TRBD1	.	TRBV6-5	TRBJ2-2
CASSPEMGGSNEQFF	TGTGCCAGCAGCCCCGAGATGGGCGGGAGTAATGAGCAGTTCTTC	TRBD2	.	TRBV14	TRBJ2-1
CASSRRGNEQFF	TGTGCCAGTAGTAGGCGGGGCAATGAGCAGTTCTTC	.	.	TRBV19	TRBJ2-1
CASRVDRAEAFF	TGTGCCAGCAGGGTGGACAGGGCTGAAGCTTTCTTT	TRBD1	many	TRBV28	TRBJ1-1
CASSLDGGEQYF	TGTGCCAGCAGTTTAGACGGGGGCGAGCAGTACTTC	.	.	TRBV12-3/TRBV12-4	TRBJ2-7
CSASISGTYEQYF	TGCAGTGCTAGTATTAGCGGAACCTACGAGCAGTACTTC	.	.	TRBV20-1	TRBJ2-7
CASKLQGLNTEAFF	TGTGCCAGCAAATTACAGGGGTTGAACACTGAAGCTTTCTTT	TRBD1	.	TRBV6-5	TRBJ1-1
CASRSRTGKAEAFF	TGTGCCAGTCGGTCCCGGACAGGAAAGGCTGAAGCTTTCTTT	TRBD1	few	TRBV27	TRBJ1-1